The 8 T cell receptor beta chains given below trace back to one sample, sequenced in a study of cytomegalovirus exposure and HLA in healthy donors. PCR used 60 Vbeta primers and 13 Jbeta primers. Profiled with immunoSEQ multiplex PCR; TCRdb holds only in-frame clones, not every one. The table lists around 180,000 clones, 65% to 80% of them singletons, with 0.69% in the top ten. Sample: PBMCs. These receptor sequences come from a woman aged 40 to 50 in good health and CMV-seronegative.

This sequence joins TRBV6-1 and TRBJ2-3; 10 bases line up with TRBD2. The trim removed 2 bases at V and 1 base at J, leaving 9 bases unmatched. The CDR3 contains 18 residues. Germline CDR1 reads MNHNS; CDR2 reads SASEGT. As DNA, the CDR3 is TGTGCCAGCAGTGAAAGGCCTAGCGGGAGTAGCGGCACAGATACGCAGTATTTT. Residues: CASSERPSGSSGTDTQYF.

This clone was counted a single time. This CDR3 reads CASSLARFGEQFF. CDR3 nucleotide sequence: TGTGCCAGCAGCTTAGCCAGGTTTGGTGAGCAGTTCTTC. This sequence joins TRBV11-3 and TRBJ2-1; D ambiguous. Germline-derived CDR1 and CDR2 are SGHNT and YENEEA. Trimming cost V 1 base and J 9 bases, with 10 bases left between them. This CDR3 has 13 residues.

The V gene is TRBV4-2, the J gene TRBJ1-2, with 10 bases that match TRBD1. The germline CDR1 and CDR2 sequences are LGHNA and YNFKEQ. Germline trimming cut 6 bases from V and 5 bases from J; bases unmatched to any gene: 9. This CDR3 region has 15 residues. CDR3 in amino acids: CASRRAGTGEYGYTF. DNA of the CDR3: TGTGCCAGCAGACGAGCCGGGACAGGGGAGTATGGCTACACCTTC.

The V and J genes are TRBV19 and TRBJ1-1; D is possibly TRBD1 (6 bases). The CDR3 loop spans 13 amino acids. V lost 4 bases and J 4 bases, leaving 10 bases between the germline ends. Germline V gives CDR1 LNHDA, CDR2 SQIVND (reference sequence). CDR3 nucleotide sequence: TGTGCCAGTAGTACCCAAGGGGGCACTGAAGCTTTCTTT. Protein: CASSTQGGTEAFF.

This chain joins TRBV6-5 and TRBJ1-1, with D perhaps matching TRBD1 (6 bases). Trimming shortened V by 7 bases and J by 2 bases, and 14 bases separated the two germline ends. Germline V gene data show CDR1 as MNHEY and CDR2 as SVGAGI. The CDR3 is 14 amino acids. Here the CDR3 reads CASTLGHLNTEAFF. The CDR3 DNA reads TGTGCCAGCACCCTGGGACATCTTAACACTGAAGCTTTCTTT.

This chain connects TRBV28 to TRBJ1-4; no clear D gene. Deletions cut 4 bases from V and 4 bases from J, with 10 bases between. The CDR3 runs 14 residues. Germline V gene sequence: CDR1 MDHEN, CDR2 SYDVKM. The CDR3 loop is CASSSEDGNEKLFF. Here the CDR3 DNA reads TGTGCCAGCAGTTCGGAGGACGGTAATGAAAAACTGTTTTTT.

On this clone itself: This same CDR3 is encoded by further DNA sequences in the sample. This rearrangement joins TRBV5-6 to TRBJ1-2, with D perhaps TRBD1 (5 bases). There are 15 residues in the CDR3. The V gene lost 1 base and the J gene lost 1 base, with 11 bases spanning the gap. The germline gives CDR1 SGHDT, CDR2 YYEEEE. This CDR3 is CASSLSAGNNYGYTF. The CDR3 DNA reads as TGTGCCAGCAGCTTGAGTGCAGGGAATAACTATGGCTACACCTTC.

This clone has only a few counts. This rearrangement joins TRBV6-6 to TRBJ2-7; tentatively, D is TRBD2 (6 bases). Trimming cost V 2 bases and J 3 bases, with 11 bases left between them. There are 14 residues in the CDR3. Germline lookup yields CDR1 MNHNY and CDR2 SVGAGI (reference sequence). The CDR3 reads CASSYAGPLYEQYF. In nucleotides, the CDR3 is TGTGCCAGCAGTTACGCGGGACCCCTCTACGAGCAGTACTTC.